The source of this T cell receptor beta chain is a study of blood T cells in healthy people across ages. Study outcomes and limitations: Compared with aged donors, long-lived donors showed fewer expanded clones, suggesting selection.

This CDR3 has 12 residues. Germline V CDR1 and CDR2: SEHNR, FQNEAQ (reference sequence). The V end was cut by 5 bases, the J end by 10 bases, with 12 bases between. A sample-barcoded 5' primer and a J-beta primer mix were used in a second PCR of roughly 7 to 11 cycles. TCRdb processed the 5' RACE reads anew with MiXCR; each CDR3 protein has one entry. The sample gives about 1,400,000 distinct CDR3 sequences, 45% to 70% of which show up once; over 5.5% is in the top ten. About this clonotype itself: No antigen is known for it.

The rearrangement uses TRBV7-9 and TRBJ2-1, with no clear D. This clonotype was obtained from a man younger than 35 in good health. Sequencing was carried out using blood. The CDR3 coding sequence is TGTGCCAGCAGCCGTAGGGATGGAGAGCAGTTCTTC. Translating it yields CASSRRDGEQFF.